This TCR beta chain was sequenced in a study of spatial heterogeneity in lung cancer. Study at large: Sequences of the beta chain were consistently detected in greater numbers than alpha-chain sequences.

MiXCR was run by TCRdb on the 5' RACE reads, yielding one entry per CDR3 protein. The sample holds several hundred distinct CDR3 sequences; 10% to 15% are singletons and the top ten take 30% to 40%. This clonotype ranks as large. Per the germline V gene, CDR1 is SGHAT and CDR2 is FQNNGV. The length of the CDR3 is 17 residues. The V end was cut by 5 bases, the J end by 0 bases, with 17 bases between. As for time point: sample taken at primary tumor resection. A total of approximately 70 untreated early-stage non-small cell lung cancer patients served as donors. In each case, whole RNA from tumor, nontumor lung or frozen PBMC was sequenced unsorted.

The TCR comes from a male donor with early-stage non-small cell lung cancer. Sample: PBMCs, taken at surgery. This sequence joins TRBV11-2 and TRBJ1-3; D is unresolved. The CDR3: CASSPLPAGLSGNTIYF. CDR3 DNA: TGTGCCAGCAGCCCCCTACCCGCAGGCCTCTCTGGAAACACCATATATTTT.